These 11 T cell receptor beta chains share one sample of origin, sequenced in a study of blood T cell repertoires in COVID-19 (dated by TCRdb to 2018 to 2021). Libraries were constructed by the immunoSEQ multiplex PCR assay. Drawn from immuneACCESS, this table holds only the in-frame rearrangements with V and J called that TCRdb kept. Clones are partly lost; checked studies trace under half to an unresolved V gene and leave the rest unexplained. Present in this sample are more than 300,000 clones, over 85% of which were seen just once. The ten top clones hold over 1.5% of the sample. The sequenced sample was peripheral blood. Source of these receptors: a woman aged 30 to 39 with COVID-19, enrolled during active disease.

V and J are TRBV6-2 or TRBV6-3 and TRBJ1-1; no definite D call. V lost 2 bases, J lost 1 base, and 11 bases lay in between. The CDR3 totals 15 residues. CDR1 and CDR2 from the germline V gene are MNHEY and SVGEGT. CDR3 amino acids: CASSYAGYRNTEAFF. The CDR3 region has the DNA TGTGCCAGCAGTTACGCGGGGTACCGGAACACTGAAGCTTTCTTT.

The rearrangement joins TRBV18 to TRBJ2-7, with a weak D call TRBD1 (6 bases). Germline V gene sequence: CDR1 KGHSH, CDR2 LQKENI. Trimming cost V 6 bases and J 3 bases, with 21 bases left between them. The CDR3 length is 16 residues. The CDR3 DNA reads TGTGCCAGCTCGCCGGAGAACACAGGGTTCAACTACGAGCAGTACGTC. This gives the protein CASSPENTGFNYEQYV.

The genes are TRBV6-5 and TRBJ1-6; maybe TRBD1 (6 bases). CDR1 is MNHEY, CDR2 SVGAGI, per germline. This CDR3 contains 15 residues. Trimming pared 6 bases from V and 7 bases from J, leaving 16 bases between. The CDR3 nucleotides read TGTGCCAGCAGCCAGGTGCACAGGGTGAATTCACCCCTCCACTTT. Residues: CASSQVHRVNSPLHF.

The J gene is TRBJ1-1, the V gene TRBV7-9; D remains unclear. This CDR3 has 14 residues. The V gene lost 5 bases and the J gene lost 1 base, with 11 bases spanning the gap. Germline V gives CDR1 SEHNR, CDR2 FQNEAQ (reference sequence). CDR3 coding DNA: TGTGCCAGCAGCCTAAGTAATTCGAACACTGAAGCTTTCTTT. This gives the protein CASSLSNSNTEAFF. The variable domain in full, completed from reference TRBV7-9 and TRBJ1-1, reads DTGVSQNPRHKITKRGQNVTFRCDPISEHNRLYWYRQTLGQGPEFLTYFQNEAQLEKSRLLSDRFSAERPKGSFSTLEIQRTEQGDSAMYLCASSLSNSNTEAFFGQGTRLTVV.

The V call is TRBV15, the J call TRBJ1-4, with unresolved D. The CDR3 length is 15 residues. Trimming pared 0 bases from V and 6 bases from J, leaving 11 bases between. Germline assignment: CDR1 LNHNV and CDR2 YYDKDF (reference sequence). CDR3 in DNA: TGTGCCACCAGCAGAGAAGGTCACAGTTATGAAAAACTGTTTTTT. Amino acid sequence: CATSREGHSYEKLFF.

The chain is built from TRBV7-9 and TRBJ1-3; D not resolved. The CDR3 covers 16 residues. Trimming shortened V by 1 base and J by 0 bases, and 10 bases separated the two germline ends. Germline V gene data show CDR1 as SEHNR and CDR2 as FQNEAQ (reference sequence). The CDR3 loop reads CASSLGRIDSGNTIYF. Written as DNA, the CDR3 is TGTGCCAGCAGCTTAGGGCGGATCGACTCTGGAAACACCATATATTTT.

The V gene is TRBV27, the J gene TRBJ1-1, with D perhaps TRBD1 (6 bases). CDR1 is MNHEY and CDR2 is SMNVEV in the germline V gene (reference sequence). The CDR3 has 16 residues. Trimming cost V 7 bases and J 1 base, with 19 bases left between them. CDR3 sequence reads: CASTPLSTGRNTEAFF. The CDR3 nucleotides are TGTGCCAGCACCCCTCTCTCGACAGGCAGGAACACTGAAGCTTTCTTT.

The chain has TRBV3-1 (or the pseudogene TRBV3-2) and TRBJ2-3; D perhaps matches TRBD2 (6 bases). Looked up from germline, CDR1 is LGHDT and CDR2 is YNNKEL (reference sequence). V gave up 3 bases and J gave up 1 base, with 8 bases separating them. This CDR3 has 14 amino acids. The CDR3 DNA sequence: TGTGCCAGCAGCCAGGGACTTGGCACAGATACGCAGTATTTT. Translated, it gives CASSQGLGTDTQYF.

The genes are TRBV11-2 and TRBJ2-3, with TRBD1 matching over 8 bases. The CDR3 is made up of 17 amino acids. V gave up 5 bases and J gave up 2 bases; unmatched junction bases: 12. Germline CDR1 and CDR2: SGHAT and FQNNGV. The CDR3 sequence: CASSLEGQAQPTDTQYF. The CDR3 DNA reads TGTGCCAGCAGCCTGGAGGGACAGGCGCAACCCACAGATACGCAGTATTTT.

V usage is TRBV2 and J usage is TRBJ2-5; TRBD1 might be the D (6 bases). V gave up 7 bases and J gave up 3 bases, with 15 bases separating them. CDR1 and CDR2 from the germline V gene are SNHLY and FYNNEI. This CDR3 has 14 amino acids. The CDR3 sequence is CASNKQGYEETQYF. Written as DNA, the CDR3 is TGTGCCAGCAACAAACAGGGATACGAAGAGACCCAGTACTTC. Full variable domain (rest looked up from reference TRBV2 and TRBJ2-5): EPEVTQTPSHQVTQMGQEVILRCVPISNHLYFYWYRQILGQKVEFLVSFYNNEISEKSEIFDDQFSVERPDGSNFTLKIRSTKLEDSAMYFCASNKQGYEETQYFGPGTRLLVL.

For the CDR3, the DNA is TGTGCCAGTAAACAGGGGGAGACCCAGTACTTC. This gives the protein CASKQGETQYF. The chain employs TRBV27 and TRBJ2-5, with 7 nucleotides matching TRBD1. The germline V gene encodes CDR1 MNHEY and CDR2 SMNVEV (reference sequence). CDR3 length: 11 amino acids. V gave up 9 bases and J gave up 5 bases; unmatched junction bases: 3.